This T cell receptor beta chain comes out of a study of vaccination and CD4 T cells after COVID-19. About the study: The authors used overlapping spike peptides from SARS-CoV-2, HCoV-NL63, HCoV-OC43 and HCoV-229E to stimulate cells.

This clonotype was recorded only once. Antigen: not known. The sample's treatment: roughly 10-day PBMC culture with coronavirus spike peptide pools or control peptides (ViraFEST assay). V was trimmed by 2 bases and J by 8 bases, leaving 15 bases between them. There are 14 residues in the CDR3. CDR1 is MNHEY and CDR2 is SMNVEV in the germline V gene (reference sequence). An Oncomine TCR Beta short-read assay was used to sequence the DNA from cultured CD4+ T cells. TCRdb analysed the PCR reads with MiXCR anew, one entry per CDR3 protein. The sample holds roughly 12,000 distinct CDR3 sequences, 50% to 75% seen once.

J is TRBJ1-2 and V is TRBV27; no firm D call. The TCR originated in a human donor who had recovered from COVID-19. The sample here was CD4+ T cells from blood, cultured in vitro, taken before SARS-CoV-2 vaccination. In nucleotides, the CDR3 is TGTGCCAGCAGTTTACTCGGGCAATCGGGAGGCTACACCTTC. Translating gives CASSLLGQSGGYTF.